This T cell receptor (beta chain) was captured in a study of T cells after yellow fever vaccination. Study-wide background: Each low-cell-number fraction was prepared by means of SMART-Seq v4 Ultra Low Input. The study's findings and limits: In post-booster samples, most primary-vaccination clones reappeared (about 95% CD4, 88% CD8). Abundant clonotypes from the bulk population could have been carried over as contaminants into FACS-sorted repertoires.

In making TCR cDNA, 5'RACE template switching added a universal primer site and UMIs to it. TCRdb fed the 5' RACE reads into MiXCR, producing one record per CDR3 protein. The sample consists of hundreds of thousands of distinct CDR3 sequences, around 20% of them appearing once. Worth noting for this clonotype: Antigen specificity is unknown.

The CDR3 spans 19 residues. V lost 3 bases, J lost 0 bases, and 22 bases lay in between. The chain joins TRBV12-3 or TRBV12-4 to TRBJ2-3; D is unresolved. This clonotype originated in a man aged 18 to 30 who received the YFV17D yellow fever vaccine. Material: PBMCs, obtained before the yellow fever booster vaccination. The CDR3 sequence is CASSFGPRGPESSTDTQYF. CDR3 nucleotide sequence: TGTGCCAGCAGTTTTGGGCCAAGAGGCCCAGAATCTAGCACAGATACGCAGTATTTT.